This T cell receptor (beta chain) comes out of a study of metastatic and nonmetastatic thyroid tumors. Study overall: Patients with malignant and benign thyroid disease provided blood and tumor or nodule tissue, whose repertoires were compared. Notes on the study in general: Malignant tumors reportedly showed significantly higher TCR beta diversity than benign nodules in both blood and tumor.

As to this clone: Antigen: not known.

No patient received treatment before thyroid surgery. The germline V gene has CDR1 SQVTM and CDR2 ANQGSEA. CDR3 length: 10 residues. The ends were cut back, 5 bases at V and 8 bases at J, with 8 bases in the middle. Original methodology: To classify distant metastasis in papillary thyroid cancer, a model was built from CDR3 differences across clinicopathological groups. Via MiXCR, TCRdb re-called the PCR reads. The V and J calls and clone size are TCRdb's, not the authors'. Of about 40,000 clones detected, about 17% appear once; the ten largest clones hold around 9.9%. The sequenced material came from tumor tissue. The chain uses TRBV29-1 and TRBJ2-3; D gene unclear. The TCR originated in a female donor with papillary thyroid cancer or a benign thyroid nodule (not recorded which). Some clones in this sample may be carry-over from other donors' samples. The CDR3 region is CSVKQITQYF. The DNA of the CDR3 is TGCAGCGTTAAACAAATTACGCAGTATTTT.